These T cell receptor beta chains were read from a single sample in a study of cytomegalovirus exposure and HLA in healthy donors. Libraries were prepared by immunoSEQ multiplex PCR; TCRdb keeps only in-frame clonotypes and omits some of them. The sample has 70,000 or so clones; roughly 88% are singletons. Input material: PBMCs. All receptors come from a young woman in good health and CMV-seronegative. The CDR3 runs from the conserved cysteine through the conserved F or W. A D gene is named only where the DNA matches it firmly. The listing skips clone size in some rows; elsewhere it reads once, few, many or a size class.

V	J	D	size	length	CDR3	DNA
TRBV19	TRBJ2-3	TRBD1	-	16	CASSIPLDRRTDTQYF	TGTGCCAGTAGTATACCTTTGGACAGGCGCACAGATACGCAGTATTTT
TRBV29-1	TRBJ2-3	TRBD1	-	15	CSVEEGQGAMDTQYF	TGCAGCGTTGAAGAGGGACAGGGGGCTATGGATACGCAGTATTTT
TRBV7-3	TRBJ2-1	TRBD2	-	13	CASSLGRDNEQFF	TGTGCCAGCAGCTTAGGGAGGGACAATGAGCAGTTCTTC
TRBV5-8	TRBJ2-7	-	-	11	CASSFRYEQYF	TGTGCCAGCAGCTTCAGGTACGAGCAGTACTTC
TRBV6-1	TRBJ2-5	-	-	14	CASSLNLGQETQYF	TGTGCCAGCAGCCTCAATCTAGGCCAAGAGACCCAGTACTTC
TRBV11-2	TRBJ2-2	TRBD1	few	16	CASSLEGGALTGELFF	TGTGCCAGCAGCTTAGAAGGGGGCGCGCTCACCGGGGAGCTGTTTTTT
TRBV7-2	TRBJ2-5	TRBD2	-	14	CASSYWTSSETQYF	TGTGCCAGCAGCTATTGGACTAGCTCGGAGACCCAGTACTTC
TRBV14	TRBJ1-1	TRBD1	-	18	CASSQDKGTGGQDTEAFF	TGTGCCAGCAGCCAAGATAAGGGGACAGGGGGCCAGGACACTGAAGCTTTCTTT
TRBV7-9	TRBJ2-5	TRBD1	-	14	CASSLNRGAETQYF	TGTGCCAGCAGCTTAAACAGGGGGGCGGAGACCCAGTACTTC
TRBV7-9	TRBJ1-2	-	-	12	CASSLQGYGYTF	TGTGCCAGCAGCTTACAGGGGTATGGCTACACCTTC
TRBV5-6	TRBJ2-3	TRBD2	-	15	CASSLGSGRTDTQYF	TGTGCCAGCAGCTTGGGTAGCGGGAGGACAGATACGCAGTATTTT
TRBV4-3	TRBJ1-3	-	-	15	CASSQGQGSGNTIYF	TGCGCCAGCAGCCAAGGCCAGGGCTCTGGAAACACCATATATTTT
TRBV9	TRBJ2-1	TRBD2	-	21	CASSSRPAGSKGTSGSHEQFF	TGTGCCAGCAGCTCAAGACCTGCAGGGTCCAAGGGGACTAGCGGGAGTCATGAGCAGTTCTTC
TRBV7-8	TRBJ1-6	-	-	17	CASTAAGGVGYNSPLHF	TGTGCCAGCACCGCGGCGGGGGGGGTGGGGTATAATTCACCCCTCCACTTT
TRBV4-2	TRBJ1-5	TRBD1	-	16	CASSQDADRVSQPQHF	TGTGCCAGCAGCCAAGACGCGGACAGGGTCTCTCAGCCCCAGCATTTT
TRBV5-5	TRBJ1-5	TRBD1	few	15	CASSLDRGLNQPQHF	TGTGCCAGCAGCTTGGACAGGGGCCTCAATCAGCCCCAGCATTTT
TRBV25-1	TRBJ2-1	-	-	17	CASSASPRRGPYNEQFF	TGTGCCAGCAGTGCGAGTCCTAGGCGGGGACCCTACAATGAGCAGTTCTTC
TRBV6-1	TRBJ1-3	-	-	14	CASTSTVSGNTIYF	TGTGCCAGCACTTCGACAGTCTCTGGAAACACCATATATTTT
TRBV6-6	TRBJ2-1	-	few	16	CASSWTGRANDNEQFF	TGTGCCAGCAGTTGGACCGGGAGAGCGAATGACAATGAGCAGTTCTTC
TRBV5-6	TRBJ2-2	-	-	14	CASSAILDTGELFF	TGTGCCAGCAGCGCAATACTTGACACCGGGGAGCTGTTTTTT
TRBV7-9	TRBJ2-2	TRBD1	-	16	CASSPSDRVYTGELFF	TGTGCCAGCAGCCCCTCCGACAGGGTTTACACCGGGGAGCTGTTTTTT
TRBV7-3	TRBJ1-3	TRBD1	-	18	CASSLQGTVLSSGNTIYF	TGTGCCAGCAGCTTACAAGGGACAGTTTTGAGCTCTGGAAACACCATATATTTT
TRBV5-1	TRBJ2-7	TRBD2	-	16	CASSWTPGLAANEQYF	TGCGCCAGCAGCTGGACTCCGGGACTAGCGGCGAACGAGCAGTACTTC
TRBV28	TRBJ1-2	-	-	15	CASSLGGGDIGGYTF	TGTGCCAGCAGTTTAGGTGGGGGGGACATCGGAGGCTACACCTTC
TRBV30	TRBJ2-3	TRBD2	-	17	CAWSVLGLAGDRDTQYF	TGTGCCTGGAGTGTACTGGGGCTAGCGGGAGATAGAGATACGCAGTATTTT
TRBV7-3	TRBJ2-1	TRBD2	-	16	CASSLWGTSGRNEQFF	TGTGCCAGCAGCTTATGGGGGACTAGCGGGAGAAATGAGCAGTTCTTC
TRBV7-6	TRBJ1-2	-	-	16	CASSLAPHTGSYGYTF	TGTGCCAGCAGCTTAGCCCCTCATACAGGAAGCTATGGCTACACCTTC
TRBV5-1	TRBJ1-3	TRBD1	-	16	CASSLGQGTSSNTIYF	TGCGCCAGCAGCTTGGGACAGGGCACCTCTTCGAACACCATATATTTT
TRBV6-5	TRBJ1-2	-	-	15	CASSTTGTLNYGYTF	TGTGCCAGCAGTACCACAGGGACCCTTAACTATGGCTACACCTTC
TRBV7-6	TRBJ1-3	-	-	14	CASSSGSSGNTIYF	TGTGCCAGCAGCTCAGGCAGCTCTGGAAACACCATATATTTT
TRBV6-1	TRBJ1-3	-	-	15	CASREEGRAGNTIYF	TGTGCCAGCCGTGAAGAGGGCAGGGCTGGAAACACCATATATTTT
TRBV6-6	TRBJ2-1	TRBD2	-	15	CASSYGGSSYNEQFF	TGTGCCAGCAGTTACGGCGGGAGCTCCTACAATGAGCAGTTCTTC
TRBV2	TRBJ2-7	TRBD2	-	13	CASTAGGLGEQYF	TGTGCCAGCACAGCGGGAGGGTTGGGCGAGCAGTACTTC
TRBV19	TRBJ2-7	-	-	14	CASSIGGETYEQYF	TGTGCCAGTAGTATAGGAGGAGAGACCTACGAGCAGTACTTC
TRBV6-4	TRBJ1-1	TRBD1	-	14	CASRRTGTNTEAFF	TGTGCCAGCAGACGGACAGGGACGAACACTGAAGCTTTCTTT
TRBV4-3	TRBJ1-2	TRBD1	-	14	CASSRGTGGQGYTF	TGCGCCAGCAGCCGGGGGACAGGGGGTCAGGGCTACACCTTC
TRBV20-1	TRBJ2-3	-	-	11	CSASRTDTQYF	TGCAGTGCTTCTAGAACAGATACGCAGTATTTT
TRBV7-2	TRBJ2-1	-	-	14	CASRRPGDYNEQFF	TGTGCCAGCAGACGTCCAGGGGACTACAATGAGCAGTTCTTC
TRBV28	TRBJ1-1	-	-	16	CASSLVGRGTTSEAFF	TGTGCCAGCAGTTTGGTGGGAAGGGGCACGACCTCTGAAGCTTTCTTT
TRBV6-6	TRBJ1-2	-	-	14	CASSRRGANYGYTF	TGTGCCAGCAGCCGACGGGGGGCCAACTATGGCTACACCTTC
TRBV4-2	TRBJ2-7	TRBD2	few	19	CASSQGEAGGVLISYEQYF	TGTGCCAGCAGCCAAGGGGAAGCGGGAGGTGTACTGATAAGCTACGAGCAGTACTTC
TRBV7-2	TRBJ2-7	TRBD2	-	18	CASSARAPTGLAGTEQYF	TGTGCCAGCAGCGCCCGGGCCCCCACGGGACTAGCGGGAACTGAGCAGTACTTC
TRBV7-9	TRBJ1-2	TRBD1	-	14	CSSSTIGDSYGYTF	TGTTCCAGCAGCACTATCGGGGACAGCTATGGCTACACCTTC
TRBV27	TRBJ2-1	TRBD2	-	15	CASSPFSGSDNEQFF	TGTGCCAGCAGTCCATTTAGCGGGAGCGACAATGAGCAGTTCTTC
TRBV7-2	TRBJ2-1	-	once	17	CASSLVLEAGPNNEQFF	TGTGCCAGCAGCTTAGTTTTAGAGGCGGGCCCCAACAATGAGCAGTTCTTC
TRBV5-4	TRBJ2-1	TRBD2	-	16	CASSSGGLAEHNEQFF	TGTGCCAGCAGCTCCGGCGGACTAGCGGAACACAATGAGCAGTTCTTC